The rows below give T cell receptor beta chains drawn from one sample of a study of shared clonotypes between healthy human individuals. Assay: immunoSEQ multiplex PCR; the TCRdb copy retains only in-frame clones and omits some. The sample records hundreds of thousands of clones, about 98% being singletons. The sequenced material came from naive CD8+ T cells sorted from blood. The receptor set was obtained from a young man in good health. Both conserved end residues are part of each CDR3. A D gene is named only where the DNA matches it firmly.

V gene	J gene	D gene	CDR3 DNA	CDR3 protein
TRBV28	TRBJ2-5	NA	TGTGCCAGCAGTTTACCCGGGGAGACCCAGTACTTC	CASSLPGETQYF
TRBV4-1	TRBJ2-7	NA	TGCGCCAGCAGCCAAGGACCCAGGGCGGAAGGCGAGCAGTACTTC	CASSQGPRAEGEQYF
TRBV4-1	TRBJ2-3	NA	TGCGCCAGCAGCCCCAGAGGGGGGAGCACAGATACGCAGTATTTT	CASSPRGGSTDTQYF
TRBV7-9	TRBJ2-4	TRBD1	TGTGCCAGCAGCCCAGGGACAGGAAACATTCAGTACTTC	CASSPGTGNIQYF
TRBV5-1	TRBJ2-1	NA	TGCGCCAGCAGCTGGAGCGGCAACTCCTACAATGAGCAGTTCTTC	CASSWSGNSYNEQFF
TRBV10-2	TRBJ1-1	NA	TGCGCCAGCAGAGGACAATTGAACACTGAAGCTTTCTTT	CASRGQLNTEAFF
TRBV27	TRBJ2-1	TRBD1	TGTGCCAGCAGTTCAGGGACAGGGTCCTACAATGAGCAGTTCTTC	CASSSGTGSYNEQFF
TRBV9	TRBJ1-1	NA	TGTGCCAGCAGCGTAGCTGACCGGGCCCCGAACACTGAAGCTTTCTTT	CASSVADRAPNTEAFF
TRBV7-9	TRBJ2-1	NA	TGTGCCAGCAGCCGCCTAGGGTACAGTGAGCAGTTCTTC	CASSRLGYSEQFF
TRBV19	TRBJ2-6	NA	TGTGCCAGTAGTGTAAAATCGAAATCACAAAGTCGGGCCAACGTCCTGACTTTC	CASSVKSKSQSRANVLTF
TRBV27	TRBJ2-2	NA	TGTGCCAGCAGTGTGCAGAACACCGGGGAGCTGTTTTTT	CASSVQNTGELFF